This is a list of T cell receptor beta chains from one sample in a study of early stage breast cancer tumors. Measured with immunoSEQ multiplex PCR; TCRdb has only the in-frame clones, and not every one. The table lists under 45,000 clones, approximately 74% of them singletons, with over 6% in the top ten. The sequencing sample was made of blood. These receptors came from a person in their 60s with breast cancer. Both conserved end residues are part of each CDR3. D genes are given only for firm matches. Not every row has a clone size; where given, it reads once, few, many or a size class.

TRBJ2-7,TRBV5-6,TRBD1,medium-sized,TGTGCCAGCAGCTTATCCGGGACAGGGAACGAGCAGTACTTC,CASSLSGTGNEQYF
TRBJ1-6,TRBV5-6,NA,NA,TGTGCCAGCAGCTTGGGGCAGAGTTATAATTCACCCCTCCACTTT,CASSLGQSYNSPLHF
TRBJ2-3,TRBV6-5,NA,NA,TGTGCCAGCAGTTACTCGAGATTTACAGATACGCAGTATTTT,CASSYSRFTDTQYF
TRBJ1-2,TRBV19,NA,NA,TGTGCCAGTAGTAAGCGAACTCCGGGTAACTATGGCTACACCTTC,CASSKRTPGNYGYTF
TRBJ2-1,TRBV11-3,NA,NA,TGTGCCAGCAGCTTAGATGGCGGGGTCCGGTCAAATGAGCAGTTCTTC,CASSLDGGVRSNEQFF
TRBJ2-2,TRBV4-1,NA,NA,TGCGCCAGCAGCCAAGGCTCACGCACCGGGGAGCTGTTTTTT,CASSQGSRTGELFF
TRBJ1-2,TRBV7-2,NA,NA,TGTGCCAGCACCGGCCAGGGCGCAACGTCGGTCTATGGCTACACCTTC,CASTGQGATSVYGYTF
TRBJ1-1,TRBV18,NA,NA,TGTGCCAGCTCACCGTCCCTCGGGGGTTTGAACACTGAAGCTTTCTTT,CASSPSLGGLNTEAFF
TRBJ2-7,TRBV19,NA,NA,TGTGCCAGTAGTCGGGCAGAAGGCTACGAGCAGTACTTC,CASSRAEGYEQYF
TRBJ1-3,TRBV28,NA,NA,TGTGCCAGCAGTCCCGGACGGCTCTCGGCTGGAAACACCATATATTTT,CASSPGRLSAGNTIYF
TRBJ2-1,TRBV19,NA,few,TGTGCCACGGAAGGGACGGGGAGCTCCTACAATGAGCAGTTCTTC,CATEGTGSSYNEQFF
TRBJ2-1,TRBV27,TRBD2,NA,TGTGCCAGCAGTTCCCGGACTAGCGGGAGGCTTAGCCACAATGAGCAGTTCTTC,CASSSRTSGRLSHNEQFF
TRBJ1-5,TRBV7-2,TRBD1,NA,TGTGCCAGCAGCCCGAATACAGGGGGCGTTAGCAATCAGCCCCAGCATTTT,CASSPNTGGVSNQPQHF
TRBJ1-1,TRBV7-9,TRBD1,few,TGTGCCAGCAGCACCGGACAGGGGGCGCGTCGGACTGAAGCTTTCTTT,CASSTGQGARRTEAFF
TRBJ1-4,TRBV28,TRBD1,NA,TGTGCCAGCAGTTTACGGAGGGACAGGGGGCATGCTAATGAAAAACTGTTTTTT,CASSLRRDRGHANEKLFF
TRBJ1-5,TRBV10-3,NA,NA,TGTGCCATCAGTGAGGAAGGCGGGGGAAGGAGTCAGCCCCAGCATTTT,CAISEEGGGRSQPQHF
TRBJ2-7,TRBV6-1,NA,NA,TGTGCCAGCAGGGACTTGACGAGACCCCGATACGAGCAGTACTTC,CASRDLTRPRYEQYF
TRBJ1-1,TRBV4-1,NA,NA,TGCGCCAGCAGCCAAGATCGGGCCGGGACGATCAGCGGAGCTTTCTTT,CASSQDRAGTISGAFF
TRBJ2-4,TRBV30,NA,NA,TGTGCCTGGACCCTGCGGGGCAATAGAAACATTCAGTACTTC,CAWTLRGNRNIQYF
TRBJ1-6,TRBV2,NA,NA,TGTGCCAGCAGTGAAAACGAGAGCCTTAATTCACCCCTCCACTTT,CASSENESLNSPLHF
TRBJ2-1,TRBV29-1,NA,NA,TGCAGCGTTGATAGGGCAGGAGATTACAATGAGCAGTTCTTC,CSVDRAGDYNEQFF
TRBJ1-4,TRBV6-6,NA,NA,TGTGCCAGCAGTTACAGACCCCATGAAAAACTGTTTTTT,CASSYRPHEKLFF
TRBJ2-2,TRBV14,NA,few,TGTGCCAGCAGCCAACTGGGCGGGGAGCTGTTTTTT,CASSQLGGELFF
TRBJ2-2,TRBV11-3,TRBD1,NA,TGTGCCAGCAGCAGGGACAGGGGCACCGGGGAGCTGTTTTTT,CASSRDRGTGELFF